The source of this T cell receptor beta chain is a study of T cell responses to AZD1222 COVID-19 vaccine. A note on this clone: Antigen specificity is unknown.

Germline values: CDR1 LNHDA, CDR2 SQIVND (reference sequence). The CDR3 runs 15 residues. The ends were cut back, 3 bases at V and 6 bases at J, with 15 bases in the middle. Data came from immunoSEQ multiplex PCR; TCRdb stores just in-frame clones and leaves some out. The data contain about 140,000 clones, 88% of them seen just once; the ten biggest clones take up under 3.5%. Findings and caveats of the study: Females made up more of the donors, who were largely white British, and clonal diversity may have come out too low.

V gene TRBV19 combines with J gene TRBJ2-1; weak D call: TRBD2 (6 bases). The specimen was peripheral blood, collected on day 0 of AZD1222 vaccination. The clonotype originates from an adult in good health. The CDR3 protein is CASSIYPGVGNEQFF. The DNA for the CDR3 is TGTGCCAGTAGTATCTATCCGGGAGTTGGCAATGAGCAGTTCTTC.